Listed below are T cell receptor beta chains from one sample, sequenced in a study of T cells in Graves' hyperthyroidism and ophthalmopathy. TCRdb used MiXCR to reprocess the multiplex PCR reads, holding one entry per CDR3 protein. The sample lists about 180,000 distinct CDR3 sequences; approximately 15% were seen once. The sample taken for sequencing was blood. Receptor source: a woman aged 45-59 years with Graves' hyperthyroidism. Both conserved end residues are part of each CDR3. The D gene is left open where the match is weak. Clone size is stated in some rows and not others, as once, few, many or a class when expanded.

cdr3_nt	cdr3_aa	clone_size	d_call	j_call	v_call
TGCGCCAGCAGCCAGAGGCCCCCCCTCCACGAACAGTTCTCTGGAAACACCATATATTTT	CASSQRPPLHEQFSGNTIYF	NA	NA	TRBJ1-3	TRBV4-1
TGTGCCAGCAGCTTAGGAGCGGGAGGGTCGCCCAATGAGCAGTTCTTC	CASSLGAGGSPNEQFF	NA	TRBD2	TRBJ2-1	TRBV7-8
TGTGCCACCAGTGACCTGGACAGGGGTTCTGGCTACACCTTC	CATSDLDRGSGYTF	many	TRBD1	TRBJ1-2	TRBV24-1
TGCAGTGCTTTGTCACACCCGGGACAGGGGGCTCCCGGGGAGCTGTTTTTT	CSALSHPGQGAPGELFF	few	TRBD1	TRBJ2-2	TRBV20-1
TGTGCCACCAGCAGAGGCCTAGCGGGGGTCCAAGAGACCCAGTGCTTC	CATSRGLAGVQETQCF	NA	TRBD2	TRBJ2-5	TRBV15
TGTGCCAGCAGCCGACCGGGCATTAATGAGCAGTTCTTC	CASSRPGINEQFF	many	NA	TRBJ2-1	TRBV7-9
TGTGCCAGCAGCGTAGGGAGGAACGAGGCTTTCTTT	CASSVGRNEAFF	many	NA	TRBJ1-1	TRBV7-2
TGTGCCAGTAGTATTGTGTTGAACACTGAAGCTTTCTTT	CASSIVLNTEAFF	many	NA	TRBJ1-1	TRBV19
TGTGCCAGCAGCTTAAAAACAGGGCCCTACAATGAGCAGTTCTTC	CASSLKTGPYNEQFF	once	NA	TRBJ2-1	TRBV11-3
TGTGCCAGCTCAGCTGGACAGGGTTGGAACACTGAAGCTTTCTTT	CASSAGQGWNTEAFF	many	TRBD1	TRBJ1-1	TRBV18
TGTGCCAGCAGCGACCGATACCCCATGAACACTGAAGCTTTCTTT	CASSDRYPMNTEAFF	many	NA	TRBJ1-1	TRBV6-1
TGTGCCAGCAGCTTACAGGGGGGCACTGAAGCTTTCTTT	CASSLQGGTEAFF	many	TRBD1	TRBJ1-1	TRBV7-6
TGTGCCAGCAGTTTCTCCGCTAGCAATCAGCCCCAGCATTTT	CASSFSASNQPQHF	NA	NA	TRBJ1-5	TRBV28
TGTGCCAGCAGTTCCAGGGGGGGGGGGCTTCGTGTCAATGAGCAGTTCTTC	CASSSRGGGLRVNEQFF	many	NA	TRBJ2-1	TRBV12-3/TRBV12-4
TGTGCCAGCAGACCCTTTATAGTTCACAGTGAAGCTTTCTTT	CASRPFIVHSEAFF	many	NA	TRBJ1-1	TRBV27
TGTGCCAGCGGGGGGGACAGGGGGCTTTCACCCCTCCACTTT	CASGGDRGLSPLHF	many	TRBD1	TRBJ1-6	TRBV7-2
TGTGCCAGCAGCCAAGGGGGGATCGATCAGCCCCAGCATTTT	CASSQGGIDQPQHF	NA	NA	TRBJ1-5	TRBV3-1
TGTGCCAGCGCACCGGGACACCAAGAGACCCAGTACTTC	CASAPGHQETQYF	many	NA	TRBJ2-5	TRBV2
TGTGCCAGCAGCCCAAGGACACTCGGTAACTACGAGCAGTACTTC	CASSPRTLGNYEQYF	NA	NA	TRBJ2-7	TRBV7-2
TGTGCCAGCAGCTCTAGCGGGGGGGCATTAGATACGCAGTATTTT	CASSSSGGALDTQYF	NA	TRBD2	TRBJ2-3	TRBV5-6
TGTGCCAGCAGTTCGACCGACATAGCGGACAGGGATAATCAGCCCCAGCATTTT	CASSSTDIADRDNQPQHF	many	TRBD1	TRBJ1-5	TRBV28
TGTGCCAGCAGCCAAGCTGGGGCTAGTGAGACCCAGTACTTC	CASSQAGASETQYF	NA	NA	TRBJ2-5	TRBV4-2
TGTGCCAGCAGCTTAAGGGGGGTCTTTACCGGGGAGCTGTTTTTT	CASSLRGVFTGELFF	many	NA	TRBJ2-2	TRBV7-8
TGTGCCAGCACTATAGGGACAGGGGTTACCTATGGCTACACCTTC	CASTIGTGVTYGYTF	many	TRBD1	TRBJ1-2	TRBV12-3/TRBV12-4
TGCGCCAGCACCAGGGATGACTATGGCTACACCTTC	CASTRDDYGYTF	many	NA	TRBJ1-2	TRBV5-1
TGCAGCGTTGAAGATAGTTCGTCGGAATACAATGAGCAGTTCTTC	CSVEDSSSEYNEQFF	many	NA	TRBJ2-1	TRBV29-1
TGTGCCAGCAGTTTTCTACAGGGGGCTAATCAGCCCCAGCATTTT	CASSFLQGANQPQHF	many	TRBD1	TRBJ1-5	TRBV7-9
TGCGCCAGCAGCTTAAAAAGGACCCGTAACCTGAACACTGAAGCTTTCTTT	CASSLKRTRNLNTEAFF	many	NA	TRBJ1-1	TRBV5-1
TGTGCCAGCAGCTTAACAGGGGCGAGCACAGATACGCAGTATTTT	CASSLTGASTDTQYF	many	NA	TRBJ2-3	TRBV7-3
TGTGCCACCAGTGATTTCGGCCCGGCGGATACGCAGTATTTT	CATSDFGPADTQYF	many	NA	TRBJ2-3	TRBV24-1
TGTGCCAGCAGTGCTAACCTGGCAGGTGGGGAGACCCAGTACTTC	CASSANLAGGETQYF	many	NA	TRBJ2-5	TRBV6-2/TRBV6-3
TGTGCCAGCTCACAAGGGCAGGGGAGAGCTTTCTTT	CASSQGQGRAFF	many	NA	TRBJ1-1	TRBV18
TGTGCCAGCAGTTTCAGAGGCCTAGCGGGGGTTGAGCAGTTCTTC	CASSFRGLAGVEQFF	many	TRBD2	TRBJ2-1	TRBV28
TGTGCCAGCAGCACGACGGACGGAAGGAGCTCCTATAATTCACCCCTCCACTTT	CASSTTDGRSSYNSPLHF	many	NA	TRBJ1-6	TRBV9
TGTGCCAGCAGCTTGGCCGGGACAGTGACCTACGAGCAGTACTTC	CASSLAGTVTYEQYF	NA	TRBD1	TRBJ2-7	TRBV5-4
TGTGCCAGCAGTTTGGACATAGGACAGCAAACTTCTTACGAGCAGTACTTC	CASSLDIGQQTSYEQYF	many	NA	TRBJ2-7	TRBV12-3/TRBV12-4
TGTGCCAGCAGCTCAGGCGGGGGCCGATACACTGAAGCTTTCTTT	CASSSGGGRYTEAFF	NA	NA	TRBJ1-1	TRBV11-2
TGTGCCTGGAGTGTACTTCATGGCTACACCTTC	CAWSVLHGYTF	NA	NA	TRBJ1-2	TRBV30
TGTGCCAGCAGCTATGATGAAGGGGGCTGGGGTCGAGGGTCTGAAGCTTTCTTT	CASSYDEGGWGRGSEAFF	many	TRBD1	TRBJ1-1	TRBV5-6
TGTGCCAGCAGCTTTCGTCAGATCCCCTACGAGCAGTACTTC	CASSFRQIPYEQYF	many	NA	TRBJ2-7	TRBV7-2
TGTGCCAGCAGGTGGACAGGGGGCTCGGCCGGGGAGCTGTTTTTT	CASRWTGGSAGELFF	NA	TRBD1	TRBJ2-2	TRBV7-9
TGTGCCAGCAGTGGGACTAGCGGGGGGGCCACAGATACGCAGTATTTT	CASSGTSGGATDTQYF	NA	TRBD2	TRBJ2-3	TRBV6-4
TGTGCCAGCTCTCGGGACTCGAACACTGAAGCTTTCTTT	CASSRDSNTEAFF	many	NA	TRBJ1-1	TRBV28
TGTGCCAGCTCAATGACAGGCGCCAGGAATCAGCCCCAGCATTTT	CASSMTGARNQPQHF	once	NA	TRBJ1-5	TRBV18
TGTGCCAGCAGCCAATTTCAGCGGGGGGGCATCTACGAGCAGTACTTC	CASSQFQRGGIYEQYF	many	TRBD2	TRBJ2-7	TRBV7-2
TGTGCCAGCCGTACCCGGGCGACTAGCGGGAGAGGTGGAGATACGCAGTATTTT	CASRTRATSGRGGDTQYF	NA	TRBD2	TRBJ2-3	TRBV7-2
TGTGCCAGCAGTGAAGCCCCCTGGGAGCCCACTAATGAAAAACTGTTTTTT	CASSEAPWEPTNEKLFF	many	NA	TRBJ1-4	TRBV6-1
TGTGCCAGCAGCCACGTCGTGGGACAGGGTTTGGAGACCCAGTACTTC	CASSHVVGQGLETQYF	many	TRBD1	TRBJ2-5	TRBV3-1
TGTGCCAGCAGGACAGGGACAGGGAATGGTGAGCAGTTCTTC	CASRTGTGNGEQFF	many	TRBD1	TRBJ2-1	TRBV7-2
TGCAGTGCTAGCCTCCCCCAGCGGCAAGCTTTCTTT	CSASLPQRQAFF	many	NA	TRBJ1-1	TRBV20-1
TGTGCCAGCAGTTTACTCTTCGCCGGGACGGAGAGCTACAATGAGCAGTTCTTC	CASSLLFAGTESYNEQFF	many	NA	TRBJ2-1	TRBV6-1